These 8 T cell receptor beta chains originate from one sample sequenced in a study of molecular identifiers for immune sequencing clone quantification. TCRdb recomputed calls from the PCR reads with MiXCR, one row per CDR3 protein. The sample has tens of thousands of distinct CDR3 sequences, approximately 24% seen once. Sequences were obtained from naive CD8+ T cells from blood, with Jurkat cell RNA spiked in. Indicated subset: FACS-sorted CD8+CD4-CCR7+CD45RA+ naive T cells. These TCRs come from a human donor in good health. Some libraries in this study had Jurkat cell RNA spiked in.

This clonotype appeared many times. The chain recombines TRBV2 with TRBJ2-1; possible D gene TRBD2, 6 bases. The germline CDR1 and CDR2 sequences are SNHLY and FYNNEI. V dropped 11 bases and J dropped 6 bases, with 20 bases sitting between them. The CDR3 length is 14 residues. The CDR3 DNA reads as TGTGCCCTCAGGATGCGGGACCCCCCCAATGAGCAGTTCTTC. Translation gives CALRMRDPPNEQFF.

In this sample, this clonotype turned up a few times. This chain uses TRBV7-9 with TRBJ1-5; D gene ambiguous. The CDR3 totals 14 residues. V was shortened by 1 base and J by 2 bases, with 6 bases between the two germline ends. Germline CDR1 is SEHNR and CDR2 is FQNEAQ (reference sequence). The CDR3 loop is CASSLGQGNQPQHF. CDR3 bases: TGTGCCAGCAGCTTAGGTCAGGGCAATCAGCCCCAGCATTTT.

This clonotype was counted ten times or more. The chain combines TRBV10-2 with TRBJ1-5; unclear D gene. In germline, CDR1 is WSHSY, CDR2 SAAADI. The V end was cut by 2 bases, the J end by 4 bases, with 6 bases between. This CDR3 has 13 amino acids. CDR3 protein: CASSEPGNQPQHF. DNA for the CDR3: TGCGCCAGCAGTGAGCCCGGAAATCAGCCCCAGCATTTT.

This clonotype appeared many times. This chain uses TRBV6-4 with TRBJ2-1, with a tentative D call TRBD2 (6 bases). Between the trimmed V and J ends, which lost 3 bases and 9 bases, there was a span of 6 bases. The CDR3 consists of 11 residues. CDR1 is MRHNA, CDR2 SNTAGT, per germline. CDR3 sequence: CASSEGGEQFF. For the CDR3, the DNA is TGTGCCAGCAGTGAGGGGGGTGAGCAGTTCTTC.

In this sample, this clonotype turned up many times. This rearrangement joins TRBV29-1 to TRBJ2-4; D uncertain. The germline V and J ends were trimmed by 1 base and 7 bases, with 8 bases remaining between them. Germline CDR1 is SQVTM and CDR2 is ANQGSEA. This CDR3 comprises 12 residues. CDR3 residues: CSVEGNMNIQYF. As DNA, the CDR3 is TGCAGCGTTGAAGGGAATATGAACATTCAGTACTTC.

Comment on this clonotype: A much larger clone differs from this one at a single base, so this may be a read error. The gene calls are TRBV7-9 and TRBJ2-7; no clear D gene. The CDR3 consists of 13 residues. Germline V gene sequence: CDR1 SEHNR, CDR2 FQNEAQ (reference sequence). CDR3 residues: CACSSGKTYEQYF. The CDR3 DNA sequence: TGTGCCTGCAGCTCTGGGAAGACCTACGAGCAGTACTTC.

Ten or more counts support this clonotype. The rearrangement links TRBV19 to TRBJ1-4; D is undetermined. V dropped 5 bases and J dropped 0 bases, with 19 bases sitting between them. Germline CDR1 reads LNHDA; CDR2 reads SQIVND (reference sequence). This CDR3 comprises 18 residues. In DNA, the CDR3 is TGTGCCAGTAGTCCGAGGACGGCAGAGCCGACAACTAATGAAAAACTGTTTTTT. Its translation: CASSPRTAEPTTNEKLFF. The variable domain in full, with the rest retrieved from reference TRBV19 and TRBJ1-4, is DGGITQSPKYLFRKEGQNVTLSCEQNLNHDAMYWYRQDPGQGLRLIYYSQIVNDFQKGDIAEGYSVSREKKESFPLTVTSAQKNPTAFYLCASSPRTAEPTTNEKLFFGSGTQLSVL.

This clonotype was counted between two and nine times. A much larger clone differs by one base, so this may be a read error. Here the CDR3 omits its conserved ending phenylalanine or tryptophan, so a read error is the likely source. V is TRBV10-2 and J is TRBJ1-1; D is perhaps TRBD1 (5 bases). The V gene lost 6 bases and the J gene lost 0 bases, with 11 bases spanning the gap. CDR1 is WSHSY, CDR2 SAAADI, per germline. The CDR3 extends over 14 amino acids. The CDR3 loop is CASRNGQMNTEAFS. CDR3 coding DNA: TGCGCCAGCAGGAACGGACAAATGAACACTGAAGCTTTCTCT.